A single sample is the source of the 30 T cell receptor beta chains below, sequenced in a study of T-cell reconstitution after alpha-beta-depleted transplantation in children (dated by TCRdb to 2015 to 2016). Receptor amplification or capture employed PCR. The sequencer listed for this sample is Illumina HiSeq 2500. TCR library preparation used molecular barcoding, with unique molecular identifiers applied to normalize quantification of the TCRbeta repertoire. TCRdb reanalyzed the raw reads on its own, using fastp at Q25 for trimming and MiXCR for clone calling, and kept in-frame beta chains. Entries that share a CDR3 protein sequence are merged under the most common genes and DNA. The sample table records about 480,000 distinct CDR3 sequences; under 15% of these occur just once. The ten most abundant clones make up about 5% of the sample. Sequenced material: PBMCs from the stem cell graft donor, taken from the stem cell graft. Every receptor here comes from a human donor who donated a stem cell graft to a child with combined immunodeficiency.

This clonotype turned up a few times. This chain links TRBV6-1 with TRBJ2-2, with 9 positions matching TRBD1. Germline values: CDR1 MNHNS, CDR2 SASEGT. The CDR3 sequence is 16 residues long. V lost 6 bases, J lost 7 bases, and 12 bases stayed unmatched. The CDR3 spells CASRELTGGLGGELFF. The CDR3 coding sequence is TGTGCCAGCAGAGAATTAACAGGGGGCTTGGGCGGGGAGCTGTTTTTT.

The chain recombines TRBV7-2 with TRBJ1-2; D remains unclear. Trimming pared 4 bases from V and 3 bases from J, leaving 12 bases between. The CDR3 is made up of 14 amino acids. Germline V gene lookup returns CDR1 SGHTA and CDR2 FQGNSA. CDR3 protein: CASSSSGSYYGYTF. CDR3 DNA sequence: TGTGCCAGCAGCTCATCGGGGTCATACTATGGCTACACCTTC. Full variable domain (missing parts from reference TRBV7-2 and TRBJ1-2): GAGVSQSPSNKVTEKGKDVELRCDPISGHTALYWYRQSLGQGLEFLIYFQGNSAPDKSGLPSDRFSAERTGGSVSTLTIQRTQQEDSAVYLCASSSSGSYYGYTFGSGTRLTVV.

There are a few counts of this clonotype. V gene TRBV7-3 combines with J gene TRBJ2-1, with D hard to call. CDR1 is SGHTA and CDR2 is FQGTGA in the germline V gene. CDR3 size: 13 residues. With 6 bases removed from V and 12 bases from J, the gap between germline ends came to 18 bases. Written as DNA, the CDR3 is TGTGCCAGCAGGGTTCGAGGTCTTGGCCGGCAGTTCTTC. This codes for CASRVRGLGRQFF.

The rearrangement links TRBV27 to TRBJ2-7; D remains ambiguous. The CDR3 is 13 residues long. V was pared by 3 bases and J by 3 bases, with 9 bases between. Germline V gene data show CDR1 as MNHEY and CDR2 as SMNVEV (reference sequence). CDR3 nucleotide sequence: TGTGCCAGCAGTTTTGGTCCCAACTACGAGCAGTACTTC. It translates to CASSFGPNYEQYF.

This clonotype was recorded a few times. The gene calls are TRBV7-2 and TRBJ2-1; 11 nucleotides match TRBD2. The trim removed 5 bases at V and 4 bases at J, leaving 4 bases unmatched. This CDR3 has 15 residues. Germline V gene lookup returns CDR1 SGHTA and CDR2 FQGNSA. The CDR3 protein is CASSTRTSGYNEQFF. The DNA of the CDR3 is TGTGCCAGCAGCACCCGGACTAGCGGGTACAATGAGCAGTTCTTC.

This clonotype was observed a handful of times. This sequence joins TRBV15 and TRBJ2-3, with D unclear. Germline-derived CDR1 and CDR2 are LNHNV and YYDKDF (reference sequence). Trimming cost V 1 base and J 2 bases, with 4 bases left between them. This CDR3 is 13 amino acids long. In DNA form, the CDR3 reads TGTGCCACCAGCAGAGCGGACACAGATACGCAGTATTTT. It translates to CATSRADTDTQYF.

With respect to this clonotype: Compared with germline, one end of the junction differs, possibly owing to a read error. This rearrangement joins TRBV10-3 to TRBJ1-6; 8 bases fit TRBD1. Germline V lookup: CDR1 ENHRY, CDR2 SYGVKD. The CDR3 totals 15 residues. Written as DNA, the CDR3 is TGTGCCATCAGTCCGGGACAGGCCTACAATTCACCCCTCCACTTT. Amino acid sequence: CAISPGQAYNSPLHF.

This clonotype showed up many times. Relative to the germline gene, one junction end is altered; a read error may explain this. The chain combines TRBV12-3 or TRBV12-4 with TRBJ2-7; 12 nucleotides align to TRBD2. There are 15 residues in the CDR3. The CDR3 DNA is TGTGCCAGCAGTTACGGACTAGCGGGAACCTACGGGCAGTACTTC. This encodes CASSYGLAGTYGQYF.

The gene calls are TRBV7-9 and TRBJ2-7; possibly TRBD1 or TRBD2 for D (5 bases each). V was clipped by 5 bases and J by 0 bases, with 11 bases between them. Germline assignment: CDR1 SEHNR and CDR2 FQNEAQ (reference sequence). The CDR3 length is 14 residues. The CDR3 reads CASSKEGSSYEQYF. The CDR3 coding sequence is TGTGCCAGCAGCAAAGAGGGGTCCTCCTACGAGCAGTACTTC.

This clonotype was detected many times. The V and J genes are TRBV10-3 and TRBJ2-1; 12 nucleotides line up with TRBD2. Germline values: CDR1 ENHRY, CDR2 SYGVKD. The junction had 1 base not matched to a gene; V was cut back by 8 bases and J by 5 bases. This CDR3 contains 13 residues. CDR3 in amino acids: CAIGLAGNNEQFF. The CDR3 DNA follows: TGTGCCATCGGACTAGCGGGAAACAATGAGCAGTTCTTC.

This clonotype was counted at least ten times. V is TRBV29-1 and J is TRBJ1-1; 8 nucleotides match TRBD1. Looked up from germline, CDR1 is SQVTM and CDR2 is ANQGSEA. Trimming at V came to 3 bases and at J to 6 bases, leaving 0 bases not matched to a gene. There are 11 residues in the CDR3. CDR3 in DNA: TGCAGCGTTGACAGGGGGCCTGAAGCTTTCTTT. This encodes CSVDRGPEAFF.

The chain is built from TRBV5-6 and TRBJ1-1, with D tentatively TRBD1 (6 bases). From germline, CDR1 is SGHDT and CDR2 YYEEEE. Trimming pared 7 bases from V and 5 bases from J, leaving 15 bases between. This CDR3 has 13 residues. Written as DNA, the CDR3 is TGTGCCAGCCGGAGGCAGGGGAGTACTGAAGCTTTCTTT. It translates to CASRRQGSTEAFF.

In this sample, this clonotype turned up a few times. J is TRBJ1-2 and V is TRBV5-1; the match to TRBD1 covers 8 bases. CDR1 is SGHRS and CDR2 is YFSETQ in the germline V gene. Trimming cost V 3 bases and J 7 bases; bases outside gene matches: 5. The CDR3 extends over 13 amino acids. CDR3 protein: CASSSTGAIGYTF. CDR3 nucleotides: TGCGCCAGCAGCTCGACAGGGGCGATTGGCTACACCTTC.

This clonotype has only a few counts. V is TRBV7-9 and J is TRBJ2-1; tentatively, D is TRBD1 or TRBD2 (6 bases each). Trimming left V 7 bases short and J 1 base short, with 17 bases between. Germline V gene lookup returns CDR1 SEHNR and CDR2 FQNEAQ (reference sequence). The CDR3 extends over 16 amino acids. This chain's CDR3 is CASTPFRGASYNEQFF. CDR3 DNA sequence: TGTGCCAGCACCCCTTTTAGGGGGGCTTCCTACAATGAGCAGTTCTTC.

At least ten counts were recorded for this clonotype. This chain joins TRBV5-4 and TRBJ2-3, with 7 positions matching TRBD2. Germline loops: CDR1 SGHNT, CDR2 YYREEE (reference sequence). The J segment lost 3 bases and the V segment lost 0 bases, leaving 7 bases of the junction unmatched. This CDR3 has 16 amino acids. CDR3 bases: TGTGCCAGCAGCTTGGGAGGGAGGGCCCTGACAGATACGCAGTATTTT. Translation gives CASSLGGRALTDTQYF.

The chain recombines TRBV9 with TRBJ2-7, with 12 nucleotides matching TRBD1. J lost 3 bases, V lost 4 bases, and 8 bases had no gene match. CDR1 is SGDLS, CDR2 YYNGEE, per germline. The CDR3 is 16 amino acids. The CDR3 region is CASSPGTGGMGYEQYF. As DNA, the CDR3 is TGTGCCAGCAGCCCCGGGACAGGGGGCATGGGCTACGAGCAGTACTTC.

This clonotype occurred many times. The chain links TRBV6-5 to TRBJ2-1, with 11 bases identical to TRBD2. From germline, CDR1 is MNHEY and CDR2 SVGAGI. This CDR3 contains 15 residues. Trimming cost V 7 bases and J 2 bases; bases outside gene matches: 4. CDR3 coding DNA: TGTGCCAGCACCAGACTAGCGGGACCCTACAATGAGCAGTTCTTC. This sequence encodes CASTRLAGPYNEQFF.

This clonotype was seen at least ten times. The chain joins TRBV20-1 to TRBJ1-1; 10 positions match TRBD1. Germline loops: CDR1 DFQATT, CDR2 SNEGSKA (reference sequence). The V segment lost 6 bases and the J segment 5 bases; nucleotides outside the gene matches: 6. The CDR3 covers 13 residues. In nucleotides, the CDR3 is TGCAGTGCGGGGGGGACAGGGGTTACTGAAGCTTTCTTT. It yields the protein CSAGGTGVTEAFF.

This clonotype has a count of ten or more. The rearrangement links TRBV7-3 to TRBJ2-3; 9 bases map to TRBD2. There are 16 residues in the CDR3. Germline V CDR1 and CDR2: SGHTA, FQGTGA. V lost 3 bases and J lost 2; bases outside the gene matches: 6. The CDR3 spells CASSLLAGGPTDTQYF. CDR3 in DNA: TGTGCCAGCAGCTTGCTTGCGGGGGGGCCCACAGATACGCAGTATTTT.

V usage is TRBV25-1 and J usage is TRBJ2-3; D uncertain. The CDR3 consists of 10 residues. Trimming took 8 bases from V and 4 from J, leaving 4 bases between them. Germline lookup yields CDR1 MGHDK and CDR2 SYGVNS. CDR3 sequence: CASVSDTQYF. The CDR3 coding sequence is TGTGCCAGCGTTTCAGATACGCAGTATTTT.

This clonotype has more than one count but fewer than ten. The chain combines TRBV21-1 with TRBJ1-5. TRBV21-1 is flagged as a pseudogene. The CDR3 covers 12 residues. The DNA of the CDR3 is TGTGCCAGCAGCAAAGGGAATCAGCCCCAGCATTTT. This encodes CASSKGNQPQHF.

This clonotype came up many times. The chain joins TRBV7-2 to TRBJ1-2; D unclear. This CDR3 is 13 amino acids long. Germline V CDR1 and CDR2: SGHTA, FQGNSA. V was clipped by 1 base and J by 8 bases, with 11 bases between them. The CDR3 region is CASSLEGPLGYTF. The DNA for the CDR3 is TGTGCCAGCAGCTTAGAAGGTCCTTTAGGCTACACCTTC.

The genes are TRBV15 and TRBJ2-7; a possible D gene is TRBD1 (6 bases). V was trimmed by 1 base and J by 6 bases, leaving 7 bases between them. The CDR3 sequence is 12 residues long. CDR1 and CDR2 (germline): LNHNV, YYDKDF (reference sequence). CDR3 amino acids: CATSRVTGEQYF. The CDR3 nucleotides read TGTGCCACCAGCAGAGTGACAGGCGAGCAGTACTTC.

A few counts support this clonotype. The V call is TRBV28, the J call TRBJ2-5; D is uncertain. Germline-derived CDR1 and CDR2 are MDHEN and SYDVKM. The V and J ends lost 1 base and 5 bases respectively, with 11 bases between them. CDR3 size: 14 residues. The CDR3 sequence: CASSLFSNDETQYF. CDR3 nucleotide sequence: TGTGCCAGCAGTTTATTCAGTAATGATGAGACCCAGTACTTC.

This clonotype has only a few counts. The chain uses TRBV20-1 and TRBJ2-5, with 8 bases aligning to TRBD2. The CDR3 consists of 14 residues. Germline-derived CDR1 and CDR2 are DFQATT and SNEGSKA (reference sequence). J lost 3 bases, V lost 4 bases, and 7 bases had no gene match. In DNA form, the CDR3 reads TGCAGTGCTACCCCGGGACTAGGGGAAGAGACCCAGTACTTC. Residues: CSATPGLGEETQYF.

The chain combines TRBV12-3 or TRBV12-4 with TRBJ1-1; 8 nucleotides line up with TRBD1. This CDR3 comprises 14 residues. V lost 5 bases, J lost 4 bases, and 6 bases stayed unmatched. This chain's CDR3 is CASSRTGSGTEAFF. The CDR3 nucleotides are TGTGCCAGCAGTAGGACAGGGTCGGGCACTGAAGCTTTCTTT.

This clonotype was observed many times. This sequence joins TRBV5-1 and TRBJ2-1; D ambiguous. Trimming left V 0 bases short and J 5 bases short, with 3 bases between. This CDR3 is built from 12 residues. Germline V gene lookup returns CDR1 SGHRS and CDR2 YFSETQ. CDR3: CASSLDHNEQFF. CDR3 sequence (DNA): TGCGCCAGCAGCTTGGATCACAATGAGCAGTTCTTC.

This clonotype was observed at least ten times. The chain has TRBV12-3 or TRBV12-4 and TRBJ1-2; possibly TRBD1 for D (5 bases). V gave up 6 bases and J gave up 4 bases, with 18 bases separating them. The CDR3 has 15 amino acids. In DNA, the CDR3 is TGTGCCAGCAGCCTAGGGGCAGTTTCTGCCTATGGCTACACCTTC. This translates into CASSLGAVSAYGYTF.

The rearrangement joins TRBV20-1 to TRBJ2-3; tentatively, D is TRBD2 (6 bases). Germline assignment: CDR1 DFQATT and CDR2 SNEGSKA (reference sequence). V lost 5 bases and J lost 7, with 19 bases in between. This CDR3 spans 14 amino acids. The CDR3 nucleotides read TGCAGTGCTCAGACTGGCGGGGTGAGGAATACGCAGTATTTT. This encodes CSAQTGGVRNTQYF.

This clonotype was counted at least ten times. The chain carries TRBV29-1 and TRBJ2-1; the match to TRBD2 covers 11 bases. In germline, CDR1 is SQVTM, CDR2 ANQGSEA. Trimming at V came to 7 bases and at J to 2 bases, leaving 4 bases not matched to a gene. The CDR3 has 14 residues. CDR3 DNA: TGCAGCGCCCAGGGACTAGCGGCCTACAATGAGCAGTTCTTC. Encoded protein: CSAQGLAAYNEQFF.